This TCR beta chain was documented in a study of blood T cell repertoires in COVID-19. Study summary: From the United States, Italy and Spain came samples of acute and convalescent COVID-19. In each case, the material was cDNA or gDNA derived from T cells, B-cell-depleted T cells, or PBMCs.

The V gene lost 2 bases and the J gene lost 3 bases, with 14 bases spanning the gap. The CDR3 extends over 15 amino acids. Looked up from germline, CDR1 is SGDLS and CDR2 is YYNGEE. In the source study's methods: Using reference gene primer amplification, nucleated cell counts were estimated. Sequencing used immunoSEQ multiplex PCR; TCRdb keeps in-frame clones, though not all of them. V and J calls and clone size are those listed in that table; D and trimming were worked out from the DNA. The sample lists about 200,000 clones, roughly 81% occurring once. This clone was found once. What was sequenced was peripheral blood. This sequence joins TRBV9 and TRBJ1-2; a possible D gene is TRBD1 (5 bases). The sequence derives from a woman of 80 years or more with acute or convalescent COVID-19. The CDR3 DNA reads as TGTGCCAGCAGCGTGGGGGGTCCTTCGGACTATGGCTACACCTTC. Protein product: CASSVGGPSDYGYTF.